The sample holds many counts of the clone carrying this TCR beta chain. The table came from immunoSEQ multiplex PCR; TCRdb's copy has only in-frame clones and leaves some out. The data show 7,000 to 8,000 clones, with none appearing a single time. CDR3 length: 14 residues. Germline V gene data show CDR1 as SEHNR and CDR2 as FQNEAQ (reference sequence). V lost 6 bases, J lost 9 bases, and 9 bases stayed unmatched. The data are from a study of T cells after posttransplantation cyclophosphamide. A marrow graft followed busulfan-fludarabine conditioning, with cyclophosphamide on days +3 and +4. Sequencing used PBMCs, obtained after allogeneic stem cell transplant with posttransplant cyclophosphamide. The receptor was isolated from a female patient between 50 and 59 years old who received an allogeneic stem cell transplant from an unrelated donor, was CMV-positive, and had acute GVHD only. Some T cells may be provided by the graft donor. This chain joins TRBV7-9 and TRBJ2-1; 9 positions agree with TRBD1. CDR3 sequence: CASRAGTGWAEQFF. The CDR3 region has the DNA TGTGCCAGCAGGGCCGGGACAGGGTGGGCTGAGCAGTTCTTC.